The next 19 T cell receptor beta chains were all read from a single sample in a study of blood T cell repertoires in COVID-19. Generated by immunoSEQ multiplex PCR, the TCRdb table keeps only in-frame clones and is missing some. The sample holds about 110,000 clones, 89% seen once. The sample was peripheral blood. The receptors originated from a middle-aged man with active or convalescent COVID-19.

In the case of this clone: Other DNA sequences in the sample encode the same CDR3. The CDR3, as DNA: TGTGCCAGCAGCTTAGTGGGCGGGGACTATGGCTACACCTTC. The encoded protein is CASSLVGGDYGYTF. This chain uses TRBV7-2 with TRBJ1-2; no clear D gene. The germline gives CDR1 SGHTA, CDR2 FQGNSA. V was shortened by 1 base and J by 3 bases, with 9 bases between the two germline ends. The CDR3 is 14 amino acids.

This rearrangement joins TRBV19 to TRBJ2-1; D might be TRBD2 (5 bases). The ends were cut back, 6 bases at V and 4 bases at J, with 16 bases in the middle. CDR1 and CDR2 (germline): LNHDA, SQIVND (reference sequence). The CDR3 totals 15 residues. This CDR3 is CASRVRGSWYNEQFF. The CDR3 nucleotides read TGTGCCAGTAGGGTACGTGGGAGTTGGTACAATGAGCAGTTCTTC.

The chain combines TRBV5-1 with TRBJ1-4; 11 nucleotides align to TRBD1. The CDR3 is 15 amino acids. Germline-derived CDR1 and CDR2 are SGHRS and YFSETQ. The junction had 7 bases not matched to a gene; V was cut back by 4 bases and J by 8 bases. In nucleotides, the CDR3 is TGCGCCAGCAGCCCCCGGGACAGGGGGGGAGAAAAACTGTTTTTT. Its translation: CASSPRDRGGEKLFF.

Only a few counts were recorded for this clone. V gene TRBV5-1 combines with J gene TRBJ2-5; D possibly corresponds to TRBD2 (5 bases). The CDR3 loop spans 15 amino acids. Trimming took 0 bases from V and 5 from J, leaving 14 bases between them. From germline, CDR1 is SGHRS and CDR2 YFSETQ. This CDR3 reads CASSLEQARGETQYF. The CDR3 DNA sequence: TGCGCCAGCAGCTTGGAGCAGGCTCGAGGGGAGACCCAGTACTTC.

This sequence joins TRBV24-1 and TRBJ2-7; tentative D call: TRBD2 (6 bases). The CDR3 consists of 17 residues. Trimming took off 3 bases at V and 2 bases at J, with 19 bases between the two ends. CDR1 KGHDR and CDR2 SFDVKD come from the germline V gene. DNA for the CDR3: TGTGCCACCAGTGATCCGAGGGGTAGCGGCGCCGCCTACGAGCAGTACTTC. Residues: CATSDPRGSGAAYEQYF.

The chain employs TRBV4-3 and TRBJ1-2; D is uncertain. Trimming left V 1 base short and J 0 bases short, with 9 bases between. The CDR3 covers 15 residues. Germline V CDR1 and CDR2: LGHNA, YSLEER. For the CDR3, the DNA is TGCGCCAGCAGCCAAGTACAGTTCGCTAACTATGGCTACACCTTC. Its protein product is CASSQVQFANYGYTF.

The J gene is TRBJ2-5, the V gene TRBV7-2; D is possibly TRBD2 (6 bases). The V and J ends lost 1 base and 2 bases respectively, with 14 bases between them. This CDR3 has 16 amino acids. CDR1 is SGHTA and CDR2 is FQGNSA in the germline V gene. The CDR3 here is CASSLEGAGLQETQYF. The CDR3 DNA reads TGTGCCAGCAGCTTAGAGGGAGCGGGTTTACAAGAGACCCAGTACTTC.

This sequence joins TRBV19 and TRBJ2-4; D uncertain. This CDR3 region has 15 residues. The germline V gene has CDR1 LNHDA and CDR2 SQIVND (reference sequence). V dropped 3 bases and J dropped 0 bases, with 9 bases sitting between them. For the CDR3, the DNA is TGTGCCAGTAGTATTTCAGAATTAGCCAAAAACATTCAGTACTTC. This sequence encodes CASSISELAKNIQYF.

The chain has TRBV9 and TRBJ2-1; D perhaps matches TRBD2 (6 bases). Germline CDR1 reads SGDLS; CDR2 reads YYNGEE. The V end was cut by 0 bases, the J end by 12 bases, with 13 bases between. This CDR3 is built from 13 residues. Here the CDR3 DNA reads TGTGCCAGCAGCGTAGAGAACGAGCGGGCGCAGTTCTTC. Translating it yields CASSVENERAQFF.

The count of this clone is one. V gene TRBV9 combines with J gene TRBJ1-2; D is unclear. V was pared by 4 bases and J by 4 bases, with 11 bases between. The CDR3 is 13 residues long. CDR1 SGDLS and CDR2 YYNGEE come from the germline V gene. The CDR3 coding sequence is TGTGCCAGCAGCCCGACTGGTAGCTATGGCTACACCTTC. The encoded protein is CASSPTGSYGYTF.

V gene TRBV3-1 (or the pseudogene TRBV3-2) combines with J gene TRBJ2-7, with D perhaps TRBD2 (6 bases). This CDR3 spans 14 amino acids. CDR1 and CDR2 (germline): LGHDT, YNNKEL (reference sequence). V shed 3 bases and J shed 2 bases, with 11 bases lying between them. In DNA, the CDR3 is TGTGCCAGCAGCCAGGATCGACTAGCCTACGAGCAGTACTTC. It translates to CASSQDRLAYEQYF.

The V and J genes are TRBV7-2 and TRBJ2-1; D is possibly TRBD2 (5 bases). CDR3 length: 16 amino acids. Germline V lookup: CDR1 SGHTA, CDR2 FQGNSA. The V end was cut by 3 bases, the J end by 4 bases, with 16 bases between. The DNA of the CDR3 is TGTGCCAGCAGCTTTCGCCTACAAAGCGGTTACAATGAGCAGTTCTTC. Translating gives CASSFRLQSGYNEQFF.

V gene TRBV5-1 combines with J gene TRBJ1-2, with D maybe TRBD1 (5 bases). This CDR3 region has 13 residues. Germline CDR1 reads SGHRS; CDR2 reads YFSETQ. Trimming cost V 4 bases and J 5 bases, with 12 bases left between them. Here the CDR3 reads CASSTSGLYGYTF. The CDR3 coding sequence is TGCGCCAGCAGCACTTCAGGGCTTTATGGCTACACCTTC.

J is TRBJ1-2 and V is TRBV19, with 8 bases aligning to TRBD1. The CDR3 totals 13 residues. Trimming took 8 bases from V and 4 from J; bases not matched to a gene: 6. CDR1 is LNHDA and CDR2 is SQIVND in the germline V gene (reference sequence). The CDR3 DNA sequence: TGTGCCAGTCGGACAGGGAGTGTCTATGGCTACACCTTC. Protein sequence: CASRTGSVYGYTF.

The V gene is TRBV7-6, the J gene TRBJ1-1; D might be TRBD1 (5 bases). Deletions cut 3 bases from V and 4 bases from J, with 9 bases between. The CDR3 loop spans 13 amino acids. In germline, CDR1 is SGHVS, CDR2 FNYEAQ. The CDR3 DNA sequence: TGTGCCAGCAGCTTGGGGGGGAGCACTGAAGCTTTCTTT. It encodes CASSLGGSTEAFF.

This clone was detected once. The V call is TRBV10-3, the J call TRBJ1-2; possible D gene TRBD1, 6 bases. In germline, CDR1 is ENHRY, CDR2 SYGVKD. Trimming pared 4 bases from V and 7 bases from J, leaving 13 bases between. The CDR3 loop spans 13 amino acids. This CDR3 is CAISVGARGGYTF. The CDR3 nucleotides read TGTGCCATCAGTGTGGGGGCCCGGGGTGGCTACACCTTC.

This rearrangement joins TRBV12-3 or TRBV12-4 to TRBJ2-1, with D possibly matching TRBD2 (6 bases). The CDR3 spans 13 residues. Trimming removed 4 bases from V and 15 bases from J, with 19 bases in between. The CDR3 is CASSSLDPRGRFF. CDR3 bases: TGTGCCAGCAGTTCTTTGGACCCGCGGGGTAGGTTCTTC.

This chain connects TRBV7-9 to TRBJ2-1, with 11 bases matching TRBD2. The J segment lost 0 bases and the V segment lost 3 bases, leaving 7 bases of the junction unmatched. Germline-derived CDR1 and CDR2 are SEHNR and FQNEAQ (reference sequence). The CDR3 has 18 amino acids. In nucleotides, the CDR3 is TGTGCCAGCAGCTTGGGACTAGCGGCTACCAGCTCCTACAATGAGCAGTTCTTC. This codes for CASSLGLAATSSYNEQFF.

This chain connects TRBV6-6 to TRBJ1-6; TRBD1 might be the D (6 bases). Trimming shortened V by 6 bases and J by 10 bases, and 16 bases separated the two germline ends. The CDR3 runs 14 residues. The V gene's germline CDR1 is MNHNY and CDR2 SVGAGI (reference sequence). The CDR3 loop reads CASRTRDIGSPLHF. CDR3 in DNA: TGTGCCAGCAGGACCCGGGACATCGGGTCACCCCTCCACTTT.